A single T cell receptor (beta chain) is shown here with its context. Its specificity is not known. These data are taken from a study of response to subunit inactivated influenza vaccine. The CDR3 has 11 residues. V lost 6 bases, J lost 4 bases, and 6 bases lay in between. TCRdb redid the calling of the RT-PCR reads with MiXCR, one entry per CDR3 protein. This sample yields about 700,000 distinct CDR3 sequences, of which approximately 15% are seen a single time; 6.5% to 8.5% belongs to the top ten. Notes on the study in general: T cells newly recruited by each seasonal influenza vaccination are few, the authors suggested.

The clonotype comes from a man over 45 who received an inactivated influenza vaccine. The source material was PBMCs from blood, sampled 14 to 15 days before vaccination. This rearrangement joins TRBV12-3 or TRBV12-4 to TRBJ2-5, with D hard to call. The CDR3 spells CASRLGETQYF. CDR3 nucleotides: TGTGCCAGCAGATTGGGAGAGACCCAGTACTTC.